A single sample gave rise to the 23 T cell receptor beta chains below, sequenced in a study of CD8 T cells in Susac syndrome. It was with random hexamers that roughly 0.45 to 1 ug RNA was reverse transcribed. TCRdb itself ran the immunoSEQ multiplex PCR reads through MiXCR, one entry per CDR3 protein. The sample yields about 300,000 distinct CDR3 sequences, approximately 89% seen once. The sample consisted of CD8+ T cells from PBMCs. All receptors come from a human donor with multiple sclerosis.

The chain carries TRBV25-1 and TRBJ2-7, with 9 positions matching TRBD1. The CDR3 has 18 amino acids. In germline, CDR1 is MGHDK, CDR2 SYGVNS. Trimming took 6 bases from V and 5 from J; bases not matched to a gene: 20. The CDR3 here is CASSDSLDVRTGGNEQYF. The CDR3 coding sequence is TGTGCCAGCAGCGACTCTTTAGACGTTAGAACAGGGGGCAACGAGCAGTACTTC.

V and J are TRBV7-9 and TRBJ1-2, with a possible D match to TRBD1 (5 bases). The CDR3 runs to 16 residues. Germline CDR1 is SEHNR and CDR2 is FQNEAQ (reference sequence). The V end lost 3 bases, the J end lost 6 bases, and 20 bases lay between the germline ends. The CDR3 reads CASSLGQGTPGNGYTF. The CDR3 nucleotides read TGTGCCAGCAGCTTGGGGCAGGGAACCCCTGGGAATGGCTACACCTTC.

The CDR3 bases are TGCAGCGTTGAGAGTGGGACTACCTACGAGCAGTACTTC. It yields the protein CSVESGTTYEQYF. The V gene is TRBV29-1, the J gene TRBJ2-7, with TRBD2 matching 7 bases. The germline V gene has CDR1 SQVTM and CDR2 ANQGSEA. The V and J ends lost 3 bases and 2 bases, in that order; junction bases with no gene match: 4. The CDR3 has 13 amino acids.

The V call is TRBV27, the J call TRBJ2-5, with TRBD2 matching over 8 bases. Looked up from germline, CDR1 is MNHEY and CDR2 is SMNVEV (reference sequence). The trim removed 5 bases at V and 1 base at J, leaving 9 bases unmatched. The CDR3 totals 16 residues. The CDR3 is CASSDGLALSQETQYF. The CDR3 region has the DNA TGTGCCAGCAGTGACGGACTAGCTCTAAGCCAAGAGACCCAGTACTTC.

V is TRBV28 and J is TRBJ2-4; D ambiguous. This CDR3 has 15 amino acids. Germline V gives CDR1 MDHEN, CDR2 SYDVKM. Trimming shortened V by 3 bases and J by 0 bases, and 9 bases separated the two germline ends. CDR3 sequence (DNA): TGTGCCAGCAGTTTTCCTAGACTAGCCAAAAACATTCAGTACTTC. This translates into CASSFPRLAKNIQYF.

The V call is TRBV27, the J call TRBJ2-7, with D tentatively TRBD2 (5 bases). CDR1 is MNHEY, CDR2 SMNVEV, per germline (reference sequence). Between the trimmed V and J ends, which lost 4 bases and 5 bases, there was a span of 15 bases. The CDR3 is 14 residues long. In DNA, the CDR3 is TGTGCCAGCAGTTCCGGGATATCTCTGAACGAGCAGTACTTC. It yields the protein CASSSGISLNEQYF.

This clonotype was observed a handful of times. The chain joins TRBV7-2 to TRBJ2-5, with D unresolved. Between the trimmed V and J ends, which lost 0 bases and 5 bases, there was a span of 13 bases. CDR1 SGHTA and CDR2 FQGNSA come from the germline V gene. The CDR3 loop spans 15 amino acids. The CDR3 sequence is CASSLALSVAETQYF. The CDR3 coding sequence is TGTGCCAGCAGCTTAGCGCTGTCGGTCGCGGAGACCCAGTACTTC. Together with reference TRBV7-2 and TRBJ2-5, the CDR3 gives the full variable domain: GAGVSQSPSNKVTEKGKDVELRCDPISGHTALYWYRQSLGQGLEFLIYFQGNSAPDKSGLPSDRFSAERTGGSVSTLTIQRTQQEDSAVYLCASSLALSVAETQYFGPGTRLLVL.

This clonotype came up once. The V call is TRBV10-3, the J call TRBJ2-7; perhaps TRBD1 as D (5 bases). V lost 3 bases and J 2 bases, leaving 14 bases between the germline ends. Germline CDR1 reads ENHRY; CDR2 reads SYGVKD. The CDR3 loop spans 15 amino acids. CDR3 sequence: CAISEGVAGPYEQYF. DNA for the CDR3: TGTGCCATCAGTGAAGGGGTCGCAGGGCCCTACGAGCAGTACTTC.

This chain connects TRBV20-1 to TRBJ1-1; unclear D gene. V was shortened by 3 bases and J by 0 bases, with 11 bases between the two germline ends. The CDR3 length is 14 residues. Germline CDR1 is DFQATT and CDR2 is SNEGSKA (reference sequence). Here the CDR3 reads CSARESVVNTEAFF. DNA for the CDR3: TGCAGTGCTAGGGAATCAGTCGTGAACACTGAAGCTTTCTTT.

The gene calls are TRBV3-1 and TRBJ2-7, with TRBD1 as a possible D gene (5 bases). Germline V gene data show CDR1 as LGHDT and CDR2 as YNNKEL (reference sequence). The CDR3 sequence is 12 residues long. V was trimmed by 5 bases and J by 4 bases, leaving 9 bases between them. CDR3 loop: CASSKKGYEQYF. CDR3 in DNA: TGTGCCAGCAGCAAAAAGGGGTACGAGCAGTACTTC.

This clonotype came up once. J is TRBJ2-5 and V is TRBV30; TRBD1 aligns across 9 bases. This CDR3 is 14 amino acids long. V gave up 1 base and J gave up 4 bases; unmatched junction bases: 4. Per the germline V gene, CDR1 is GTSNPN and CDR2 is SVGIG (reference sequence). The CDR3: CAWSARTGAETQYF. The CDR3 nucleotides read TGTGCCTGGAGTGCCCGGACAGGGGCAGAGACCCAGTACTTC. Filled out from reference TRBV30 and TRBJ2-5, the complete variable domain reads SQTIHQWPATLVQPVGSPLSLECTVEGTSNPNLYWYRQAAGRGLQLLFYSVGIGQISSEVPQNLSASRPQDRQFILSSKKLLLSDSGFYLCAWSARTGAETQYFGPGTRLLVL.

CDR3 loop: CASKEMDAYEQYF. The CDR3 DNA follows: TGTGCCAGCAAGGAAATGGACGCCTACGAGCAGTACTTC. V usage is TRBV27 and J usage is TRBJ2-7, with D unresolved. The CDR3 runs 13 residues. CDR1 is MNHEY, CDR2 SMNVEV, per germline (reference sequence). Deletions cut 7 bases from V and 2 bases from J, with 12 bases between.

The DNA for the CDR3 is TGTGCCACCAGCAGAGATCAAGCCCCCGGGGAGCTGTTTTTT. This codes for CATSRDQAPGELFF. The V call is TRBV15, the J call TRBJ2-2, with D uncertain. Between the trimmed V and J ends, which lost 0 bases and 6 bases, there was a span of 8 bases. CDR1 LNHNV and CDR2 YYDKDF come from the germline V gene (reference sequence). CDR3 size: 14 residues.

The gene calls are TRBV24-1 and TRBJ2-5; TRBD2 agrees at 11 bases. Germline CDR1 and CDR2: KGHDR and SFDVKD. There are 17 residues in the CDR3. V lost 6 bases, J lost 2 bases, and 10 bases stayed unmatched. The CDR3 loop reads CATSQLLAGVDQETQYF. CDR3 bases: TGTGCCACCAGTCAACTACTAGCGGGAGTGGATCAAGAGACCCAGTACTTC.

J is TRBJ1-1 and V is TRBV19; the D gene is possibly TRBD1 (5 bases). Germline V CDR1 and CDR2: LNHDA, SQIVND (reference sequence). This CDR3 has 12 residues. The CDR3 nucleotides read TGTTCCACCGGAACAGGAAACACTGAAGCTTTCTTT. This gives the protein CSTGTGNTEAFF.

The J gene is TRBJ1-2, the V gene TRBV6-5; 8 nucleotides agree with TRBD1. The CDR3 spans 17 residues. The V gene end was trimmed by 4 bases and the J gene end by 8 bases; junction bases not matched to a gene: 18. Germline CDR1 MNHEY, CDR2 SVGAGI. CDR3 loop: CASSWPGTGSQQVGYTF. In DNA form, the CDR3 reads TGTGCCAGCAGTTGGCCGGGGACAGGCTCACAGCAGGTCGGCTACACCTTC.

The V call is TRBV4-3, the J call TRBJ1-1, with 8 bases identical to TRBD1. Germline trimming cut 0 bases from V and 3 bases from J; bases unmatched to any gene: 12. Germline loops: CDR1 LGHNA, CDR2 YSLEER. CDR3 length equals 18 residues. CDR3 nucleotides: TGCGCCAGCAGCCAAGAGTCTTCAGGGGGCGAGATGGACACTGAAGCTTTCTTT. Its protein product is CASSQESSGGEMDTEAFF.

The genes are TRBV29-1 and TRBJ1-1, with TRBD1 identical over 7 bases. V dropped 6 bases and J dropped 2; count of bases not matched to a gene: 12. The CDR3 extends over 15 amino acids. CDR1 is SQVTM and CDR2 is ANQGSEA in the germline V gene. The CDR3, as DNA: TGCAGCGTCCCCGACAGGGCCCACCGAAACACTGAAGCTTTCTTT. Amino acid sequence: CSVPDRAHRNTEAFF. The full variable domain, its missing parts supplied by reference TRBV29-1 and TRBJ1-1, is SAVISQKPSRDICQRGTSLTIQCQVDSQVTMMFWYRQQPGQSLTLIATANQGSEATYESGFVIDKFPISRPNLTFSTLTVSNMSPEDSSIYLCSVPDRAHRNTEAFFGQGTRLTVV.

The chain joins TRBV6-1 to TRBJ2-7; no clear D gene. The CDR3 is made up of 15 amino acids. The V gene lost 1 base and the J gene lost 0 bases, with 10 bases spanning the gap. Germline CDR1 reads MNHNS; CDR2 reads SASEGT. The CDR3 here is CASSEVQASSYEQYF. The CDR3 nucleotides are TGTGCCAGCAGTGAAGTGCAGGCTAGCTCCTACGAGCAGTACTTC.

The V call is TRBV7-9, the J call TRBJ2-1; 10 bases line up with TRBD2. The CDR3 contains 15 residues. Looked up from germline, CDR1 is SEHNR and CDR2 is FQNEAQ (reference sequence). V lost 4 bases to trimming and J lost 7 bases; unmatched junction nucleotides: 7. CDR3 protein: CASSSAGGPRNEQFF. The CDR3 DNA sequence: TGTGCCAGCAGCTCAGCGGGAGGGCCTAGGAATGAGCAGTTCTTC. Full variable domain (remainder filled in from reference TRBV7-9 and TRBJ2-1): DTGVSQNPRHKITKRGQNVTFRCDPISEHNRLYWYRQTLGQGPEFLTYFQNEAQLEKSRLLSDRFSAERPKGSFSTLEIQRTEQGDSAMYLCASSSAGGPRNEQFFGPGTRLTVL.

Only a few counts were recorded for this clonotype. The chain recombines TRBV29-1 with TRBJ1-1, with D maybe TRBD1 (5 bases). The CDR3 covers 13 residues. The V gene lost 3 bases and the J gene lost 1 base, with 9 bases spanning the gap. CDR1 is SQVTM, CDR2 ANQGSEA, per germline. Written as DNA, the CDR3 is TGCAGCGTTGAGGGACCCCCGAACACTGAAGCTTTCTTT. This translates into CSVEGPPNTEAFF.

The count of this clonotype is one. This chain joins TRBV12-2 and TRBJ1-4; the table's D call, TRBD1, has no DNA check behind it. TRBV12-2 represents a pseudogene. The CDR3 has 17 residues. CDR3 nucleotide sequence: TGTGCAAGTCGCTTATTTGCCTGGGACCATGACGCGGAAAAACTGTTTTTT. It is translated as CASRLFAWDHDAEKLFF.

The chain is built from TRBV5-1 and TRBJ1-4; D call uncertain. The germline gives CDR1 SGHRS, CDR2 YFSETQ. This CDR3 comprises 15 residues. V lost 0 bases, J lost 8 bases, and 14 bases lay in between. CDR3 sequence reads: CASSLAGIFGEKLFF. The CDR3 nucleotides are TGCGCCAGCAGCTTGGCCGGGATCTTCGGGGAAAAACTGTTTTTT.